The 27 T cell receptor beta chains given below trace back to one sample, sequenced in a study of shared clonotypes between healthy human individuals. The repertoire was sequenced with immunoSEQ multiplex PCR; TCRdb's copy has only in-frame clones and lacks some. The profile shows about 2.4 million clones, around 94% of them singletons. Sequenced input: naive CD4+ T cells sorted from blood. As to subset: CD45RA+ positively selected. The receptors stem from a man aged 18 to 29 in good health.

This clone was recorded once. This sample also contains other DNA sequences that code for the same CDR3. The CDR3 DNA follows: TGTGCCAGCAGACTCCAAGAGACCCAGTACTTC. This sequence encodes CASRLQETQYF. The chain combines TRBV5-6 with TRBJ2-5, with unresolved D. The CDR3 is 11 amino acids. Germline V gives CDR1 SGHDT, CDR2 YYEEEE. Trimming cost V 5 bases and J 1 base, with 3 bases left between them.

The V gene is TRBV30, the J gene TRBJ1-2, with 9 bases fitting TRBD1. This CDR3 is built from 18 residues. Germline V gene sequence: CDR1 GTSNPN, CDR2 SVGIG (reference sequence). The V and J ends lost 0 bases and 3 bases, in that order; junction bases with no gene match: 14. The CDR3 coding sequence is TGTGCCTGGAGTGTAAGGGGGGTTGGACAGGGGTTACACTATGGCTACACCTTC. This translates into CAWSVRGVGQGLHYGYTF.

The chain employs TRBV27 and TRBJ2-1; 7 nucleotides line up with TRBD2. Germline values: CDR1 MNHEY, CDR2 SMNVEV (reference sequence). The CDR3 has 16 residues. V shed 2 bases, J shed 3 bases, and the junction held 7 bases outside the gene matches. The CDR3 loop is CASSLEGRVGYNEQFF. CDR3 nucleotides: TGTGCCAGCAGTTTAGAAGGGAGGGTCGGCTACAATGAGCAGTTCTTC.

This clone was detected once. This chain connects TRBV27 to TRBJ1-3; D unresolved. The CDR3 has 14 amino acids. The germline CDR1 and CDR2 sequences are MNHEY and SMNVEV (reference sequence). Trimming pared 6 bases from V and 0 bases from J, leaving 9 bases between. The CDR3 DNA reads as TGTGCCAGCAGGCCGATCGGCTCTGGAAACACCATATATTTT. Its translation is CASRPIGSGNTIYF.

The chain joins TRBV28 to TRBJ2-1, with 10 bases identical to TRBD2. From germline, CDR1 is MDHEN and CDR2 SYDVKM. V lost 11 bases to trimming and J lost 6 bases; unmatched junction nucleotides: 10. CDR3 length equals 14 residues. CDR3 DNA sequence: TGTGCCGCACAGAGCGGGGGGGCATCCAATGAGCAGTTCTTC. As protein: CAAQSGGASNEQFF.

This chain connects TRBV6-5 to TRBJ2-3; a weak D match, TRBD1 (5 bases). V lost 7 bases and J lost 0, with 14 bases in between. Germline values: CDR1 MNHEY, CDR2 SVGAGI. The CDR3 contains 15 residues. Written as DNA, the CDR3 is TGTGCCAGCACCTTAAGGGGTTCTAGCACAGATACGCAGTATTTT. It yields the protein CASTLRGSSTDTQYF.

This chain connects TRBV7-9 to TRBJ2-1, with 11 nucleotides matching TRBD2. This CDR3 has 15 amino acids. Losses at the gene ends were 6 bases for V and 5 bases for J; bases not matched to a gene: 6. CDR1 and CDR2 (germline): SEHNR, FQNEAQ (reference sequence). CDR3 nucleotides: TGTGCCAGCAGTCGCGGGACTAGCGGAAACAATGAGCAGTTCTTC. It specifies CASSRGTSGNNEQFF.

About this clone: In the same sample, other DNA sequences code for this CDR3. The chain has TRBV5-4 and TRBJ2-7; 7 bases are shared with TRBD1. With V trimmed by 0 bases and J by 3 bases, 0 bases remained unmatched. CDR1 and CDR2 from the germline V gene are SGHNT and YYREEE (reference sequence). This CDR3 is built from 13 residues. CDR3 sequence reads: CASSLDRGYEQYF. CDR3 sequence (DNA): TGTGCCAGCAGCTTGGACAGGGGCTACGAGCAGTACTTC.

The chain joins TRBV6-5 to TRBJ2-3, with a tentative D call TRBD1 (5 bases). CDR3 length: 15 residues. Germline loops: CDR1 MNHEY, CDR2 SVGAGI. The V end lost 6 bases, the J end lost 3 bases, and 16 bases lay between the germline ends. The CDR3 nucleotides are TGTGCCAGCAGCAGCCGGACACTGGAGACAGATACGCAGTATTTT. Translating gives CASSSRTLETDTQYF.

The V and J genes are TRBV7-6 and TRBJ2-7; 7 bases map to TRBD1. Germline assignment: CDR1 SGHVS and CDR2 FNYEAQ. V shed 1 base, J shed 5 bases, and the junction held 5 bases outside the gene matches. The CDR3 spans 14 residues. Written as DNA, the CDR3 is TGTGCCAGCAGCTTAGTGACACAGGGGAACGAGCAGTACTTC. Translation: CASSLVTQGNEQYF. Together with reference TRBV7-6 and TRBJ2-7, the CDR3 gives the full variable domain: GAGVSQSPRYKVTKRGQDVALRCDPISGHVSLYWYRQALGQGPEFLTYFNYEAQQDKSGLPNDRFSAERPEGSISTLTIQRTEQRDSAMYRCASSLVTQGNEQYFGPGTRLTVT.

Points on this clone: Other nucleotide sequences from this sample produce the same CDR3. This sequence joins TRBV18 and TRBJ2-6; D unclear. Germline V CDR1 and CDR2: KGHSH, LQKENI. This CDR3 comprises 13 residues. V was shortened by 3 bases and J by 2 bases, with 2 bases between the two germline ends. CDR3 sequence: CASSPAGANVLTF. The CDR3 nucleotides read TGTGCCAGCTCACCGGCTGGGGCCAACGTCCTGACTTTC.

Points on this clone: Other DNA sequences within the sample encode an identical CDR3. This chain joins TRBV10-1 and TRBJ1-2, with 7 bases matching TRBD1. Per germline, CDR1 WNHNN and CDR2 SYGVQD (reference sequence). The CDR3 has 13 residues. V shed 6 bases, J shed 3 bases, and the junction held 4 bases outside the gene matches. CDR3 sequence (DNA): TGCGCCAGCAGCCGAGACAGGGACTATGGCTACACCTTC. Protein: CASSRDRDYGYTF.

This clone was seen a single time. The chain combines TRBV5-6 with TRBJ1-1; D is uncertain. The CDR3 has 15 amino acids. Trimming shortened V by 2 bases and J by 1 base, and 12 bases separated the two germline ends. The V gene's germline CDR1 is SGHDT and CDR2 YYEEEE. The CDR3 DNA is TGTGCCAGCAGCTTCTACGGCACCAAGAACACTGAAGCTTTCTTT. This codes for CASSFYGTKNTEAFF.

This chain joins TRBV7-9 and TRBJ2-1; 11 nucleotides align to TRBD1. This CDR3 contains 14 residues. Germline CDR1 SEHNR, CDR2 FQNEAQ (reference sequence). V shed 7 bases and J 5 bases; nucleotides not matched to a gene: 4. CDR3 sequence (DNA): TGTGCCAGCAACCGGGACAGGGGGGACAATGAGCAGTTCTTC. Its protein is CASNRDRGDNEQFF.

The rearrangement joins TRBV10-3 to TRBJ2-7; 10 bases align to TRBD2. The CDR3 runs to 16 residues. Germline lookup yields CDR1 ENHRY and CDR2 SYGVKD. V trimming: 2 bases; J trimming: 1 base; junction bases outside the gene matches: 5. The CDR3 reads CAISESVSGGSYEQYF. The CDR3 DNA follows: TGTGCCATCAGTGAGAGCGTTAGCGGGGGGTCCTACGAGCAGTACTTC.

V and J are TRBV27 and TRBJ1-2; D possibly corresponds to TRBD1 (6 bases). This CDR3 region has 13 residues. Germline CDR1 reads MNHEY; CDR2 reads SMNVEV (reference sequence). Trimming removed 3 bases at V and 7 bases at J, with 12 bases between. The CDR3 loop is CASSFMARGGYTF. The DNA of the CDR3 is TGTGCCAGCAGTTTCATGGCCAGGGGTGGCTACACCTTC.

The V call is TRBV19, the J call TRBJ2-3; 8 bases are a match to TRBD2. Germline CDR1 is LNHDA and CDR2 is SQIVND (reference sequence). V was clipped by 3 bases and J by 3 bases; unmatched bases: 5. The CDR3 covers 15 residues. This chain's CDR3 is CASSMTAGVTDTQYF. The CDR3 bases are TGTGCCAGTAGTATGACAGCGGGGGTGACAGATACGCAGTATTTT.

As for this clone: The sample contains more than one DNA sequence encoding this CDR3. This rearrangement joins TRBV7-2 to TRBJ1-4; no reliable D call. Germline V gives CDR1 SGHTA, CDR2 FQGNSA. V was pared by 5 bases and J by 0 bases, with 7 bases between. The CDR3 has 14 residues. In nucleotides, the CDR3 is TGTGCCAGCAGCAGTTATGCAACTAATGAAAAACTGTTTTTT. Encoded protein: CASSSYATNEKLFF.

Concerning this clone: The sample carries other DNA sequences with the same CDR3. Here the CDR3 DNA reads TGTGCCTGGAGTGTTCGGAGCCAAGAGACCCAGTACTTC. Encoded protein: CAWSVRSQETQYF. V usage is TRBV30 and J usage is TRBJ2-5; no clear D. V lost 0 bases to trimming and J lost 1 base, with 6 bases between them. Germline-derived CDR1 and CDR2 are GTSNPN and SVGIG (reference sequence). This CDR3 is built from 13 residues.

The chain is built from TRBV7-6 and TRBJ1-2; 7 bases are shared with TRBD1. V shed 5 bases, J shed 0 bases, and the junction held 6 bases outside the gene matches. The CDR3 is 15 amino acids. Per the germline V gene, CDR1 is SGHVS and CDR2 is FNYEAQ. In DNA, the CDR3 is TGTGCCAGCAGCCGGCAGACAGGGACTAACTATGGCTACACCTTC. It codes for CASSRQTGTNYGYTF.

The chain couples TRBV18 to TRBJ1-2; 7 nucleotides match TRBD1. Unmatched junction bases numbered 2, after V lost 4 bases and J lost 3 bases. The CDR3 is made up of 13 amino acids. Germline V gene sequence: CDR1 KGHSH, CDR2 LQKENI. Here the CDR3 reads CASSLGQDYGYTF. In nucleotides, the CDR3 is TGTGCCAGCTCACTAGGACAGGACTATGGCTACACCTTC.

The chain uses TRBV6-1 and TRBJ1-2; D possibly corresponds to TRBD1 (6 bases). Germline-derived CDR1 and CDR2 are MNHNS and SASEGT. CDR3 length equals 16 residues. The ends were cut back, 1 base at V and 6 bases at J, with 18 bases in the middle. The chain's CDR3 is CASSEVVGRGRDGYTF. The CDR3 region has the DNA TGTGCCAGCAGTGAAGTCGTCGGTCGGGGGCGTGATGGCTACACCTTC.

The chain joins TRBV25-1 to TRBJ1-2, with D possibly matching TRBD1 (6 bases). V gave up 2 bases and J gave up 5 bases, with 12 bases separating them. CDR1 is MGHDK, CDR2 SYGVNS, per germline. The CDR3 sequence is 14 residues long. CDR3 residues: CASSEPTGLYGYTF. DNA for the CDR3: TGTGCCAGCAGTGAACCCACAGGGTTATATGGCTACACCTTC.

The DNA for the CDR3 is TGTGCCAGCAGTTTCCGTCGGACCGGGGAGCTGTTTTTT. Protein: CASSFRRTGELFF. V gene TRBV27 combines with J gene TRBJ2-2; D remains ambiguous. The CDR3 extends over 13 amino acids. Germline assignment: CDR1 MNHEY and CDR2 SMNVEV (reference sequence). V was trimmed by 3 bases and J by 5 bases, leaving 7 bases between them.

V gene TRBV27 combines with J gene TRBJ1-2; D not resolved. The CDR3 length is 17 residues. The V gene lost 2 bases and the J gene lost 6 bases, with 22 bases spanning the gap. Looked up from germline, CDR1 is MNHEY and CDR2 is SMNVEV (reference sequence). The CDR3 DNA reads as TGTGCCAGCAGTTTACATCATGACCTCGCCCGGAGGGATGGCTACACCTTC. Protein product: CASSLHHDLARRDGYTF.

The sample holds one count of this clone. The chain couples TRBV12-5 to TRBJ2-6; D is undetermined. V was shortened by 6 bases and J by 0 bases, with 3 bases between the two germline ends. Germline CDR1 is LGHNT and CDR2 is FRNRAP. The CDR3 runs to 13 residues. The CDR3 nucleotides are TGTGCTAGTGGGATCTCTGGGGCCAACGTCCTGACTTTC. Encoded protein: CASGISGANVLTF.

This chain connects TRBV2 to TRBJ2-2, with D perhaps given as TRBD1 or TRBD2 (5 bases each). Trimming removed 7 bases from V and 6 bases from J, with 12 bases in between. The CDR3 length is 13 residues. From germline, CDR1 is SNHLY and CDR2 FYNNEI. The CDR3 protein is CASMGQGAGELFF. The DNA for the CDR3 is TGTGCCAGCATGGGTCAGGGAGCCGGGGAGCTGTTTTTT.